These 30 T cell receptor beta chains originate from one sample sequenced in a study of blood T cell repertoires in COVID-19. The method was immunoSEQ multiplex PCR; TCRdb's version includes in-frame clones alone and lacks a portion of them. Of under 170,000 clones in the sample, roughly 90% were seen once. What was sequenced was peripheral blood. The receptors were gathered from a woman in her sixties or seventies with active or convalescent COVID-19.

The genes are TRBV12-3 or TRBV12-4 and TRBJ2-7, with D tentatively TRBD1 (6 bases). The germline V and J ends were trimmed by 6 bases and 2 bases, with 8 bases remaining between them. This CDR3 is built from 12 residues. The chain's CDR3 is CASREGAYEQYF. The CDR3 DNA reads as TGTGCCAGCAGAGAGGGGGCCTACGAGCAGTACTTC.

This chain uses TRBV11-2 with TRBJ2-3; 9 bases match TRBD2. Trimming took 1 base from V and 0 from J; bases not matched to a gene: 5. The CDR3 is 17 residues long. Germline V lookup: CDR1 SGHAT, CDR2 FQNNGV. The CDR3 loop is CASSLVGSGSSTDTQYF. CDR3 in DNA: TGTGCCAGCAGCTTAGTTGGTAGCGGGAGTAGCACAGATACGCAGTATTTT.

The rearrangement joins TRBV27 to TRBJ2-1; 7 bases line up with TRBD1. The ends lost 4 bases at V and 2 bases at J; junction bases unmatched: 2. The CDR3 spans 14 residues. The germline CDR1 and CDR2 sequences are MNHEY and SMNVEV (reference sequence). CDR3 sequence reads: CASSWDSTYNEQFF. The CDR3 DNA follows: TGTGCCAGCAGTTGGGACAGTACCTACAATGAGCAGTTCTTC.

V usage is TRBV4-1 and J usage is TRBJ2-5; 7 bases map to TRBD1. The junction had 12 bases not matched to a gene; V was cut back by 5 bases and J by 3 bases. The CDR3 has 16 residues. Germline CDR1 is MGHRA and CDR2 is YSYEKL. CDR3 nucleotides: TGCGCCAGCAGCTACAGCCCCGGGACAGAAAAAGAGACCCAGTACTTC. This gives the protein CASSYSPGTEKETQYF.

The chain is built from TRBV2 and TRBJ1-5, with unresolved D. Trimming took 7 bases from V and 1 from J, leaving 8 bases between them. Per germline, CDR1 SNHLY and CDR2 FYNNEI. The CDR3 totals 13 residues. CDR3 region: CASMTESNQPQHF. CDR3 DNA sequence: TGTGCCAGCATGACGGAGAGCAATCAGCCCCAGCATTTT.

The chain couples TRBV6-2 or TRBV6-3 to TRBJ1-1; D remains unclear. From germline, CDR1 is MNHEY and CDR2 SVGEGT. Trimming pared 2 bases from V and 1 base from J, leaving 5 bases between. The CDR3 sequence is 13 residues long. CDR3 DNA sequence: TGTGCCAGCAGTTACGAGCAGAACACTGAAGCTTTCTTT. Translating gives CASSYEQNTEAFF.

As DNA, the CDR3 is TGTGCCAGCAGCCCCGTGAAGGTTGGCGGCGGGGAGCTGTTTTTT. Its translation is CASSPVKVGGGELFF. This chain links TRBV7-2 with TRBJ2-2; the D is unclear. With 5 bases removed from V and 7 bases from J, the gap between germline ends came to 17 bases. This CDR3 has 15 amino acids. In germline, CDR1 is SGHTA, CDR2 FQGNSA.

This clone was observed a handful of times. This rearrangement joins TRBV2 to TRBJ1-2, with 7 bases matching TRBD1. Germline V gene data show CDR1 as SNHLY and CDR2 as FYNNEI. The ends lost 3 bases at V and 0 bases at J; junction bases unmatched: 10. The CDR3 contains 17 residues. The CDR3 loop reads CASSEGPLQGTNYGYTF. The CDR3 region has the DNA TGTGCCAGCAGTGAGGGCCCCCTACAGGGGACTAACTATGGCTACACCTTC.

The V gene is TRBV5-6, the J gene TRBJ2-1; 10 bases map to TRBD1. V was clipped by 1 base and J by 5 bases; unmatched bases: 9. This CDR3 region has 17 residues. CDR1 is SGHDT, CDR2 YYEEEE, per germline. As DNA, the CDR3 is TGTGCCAGCAGCTTGCCGGCTGGACAGGGGGTTGACAATGAGCAGTTCTTC. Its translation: CASSLPAGQGVDNEQFF.

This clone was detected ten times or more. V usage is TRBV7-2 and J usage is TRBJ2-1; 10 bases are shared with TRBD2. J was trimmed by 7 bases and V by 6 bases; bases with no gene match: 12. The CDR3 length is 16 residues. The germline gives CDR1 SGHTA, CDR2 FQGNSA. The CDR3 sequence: CASRASGGALRNEQFF. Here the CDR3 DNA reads TGTGCCAGCAGGGCCAGCGGGGGGGCATTGAGGAATGAGCAGTTCTTC.

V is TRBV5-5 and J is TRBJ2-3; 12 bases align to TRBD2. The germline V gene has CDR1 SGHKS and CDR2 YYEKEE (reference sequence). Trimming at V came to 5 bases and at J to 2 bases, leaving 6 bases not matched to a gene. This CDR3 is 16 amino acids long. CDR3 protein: CASSSGLAGNTDTQYF. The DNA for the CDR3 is TGTGCCAGCAGTTCTGGACTAGCGGGAAACACAGATACGCAGTATTTT.

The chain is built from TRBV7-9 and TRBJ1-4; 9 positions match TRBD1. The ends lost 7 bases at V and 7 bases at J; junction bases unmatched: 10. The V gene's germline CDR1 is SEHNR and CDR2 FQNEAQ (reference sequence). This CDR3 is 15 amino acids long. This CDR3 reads CASKPTGGLGEKLFF. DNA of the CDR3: TGTGCCAGCAAGCCAACAGGGGGCCTGGGTGAAAAACTGTTTTTT.

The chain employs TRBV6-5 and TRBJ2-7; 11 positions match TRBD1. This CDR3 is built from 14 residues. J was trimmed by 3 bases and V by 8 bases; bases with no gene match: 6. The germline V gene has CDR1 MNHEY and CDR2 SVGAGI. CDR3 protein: CASGAGTGGYEQYF. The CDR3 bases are TGTGCCAGCGGAGCCGGGACAGGGGGCTACGAGCAGTACTTC.

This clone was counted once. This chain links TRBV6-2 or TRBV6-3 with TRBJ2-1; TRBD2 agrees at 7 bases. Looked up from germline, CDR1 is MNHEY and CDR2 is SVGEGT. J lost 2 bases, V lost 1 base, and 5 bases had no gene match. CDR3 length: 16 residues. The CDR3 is CASSYLGGVAYNEQFF. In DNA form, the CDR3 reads TGTGCCAGCAGTTACTTGGGGGGGGTAGCCTACAATGAGCAGTTCTTC.

Written as DNA, the CDR3 is TGTGCCAGTAGTATTCGGCGGGGGCCAGATACGCAGTATTTT. Protein: CASSIRRGPDTQYF. This chain connects TRBV19 to TRBJ2-3, with D tentatively TRBD2 (7 bases). This CDR3 spans 14 amino acids. Germline values: CDR1 LNHDA, CDR2 SQIVND (reference sequence). Trimming shortened V by 3 bases and J by 4 bases, and 11 bases separated the two germline ends.

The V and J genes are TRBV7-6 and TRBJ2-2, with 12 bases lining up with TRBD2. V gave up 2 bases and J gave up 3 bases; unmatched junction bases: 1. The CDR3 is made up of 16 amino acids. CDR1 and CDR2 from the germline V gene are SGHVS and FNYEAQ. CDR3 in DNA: TGTGCCAGCAGCTTAAGACTAGCGGGGGACACCGGGGAGCTGTTTTTT. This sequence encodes CASSLRLAGDTGELFF.

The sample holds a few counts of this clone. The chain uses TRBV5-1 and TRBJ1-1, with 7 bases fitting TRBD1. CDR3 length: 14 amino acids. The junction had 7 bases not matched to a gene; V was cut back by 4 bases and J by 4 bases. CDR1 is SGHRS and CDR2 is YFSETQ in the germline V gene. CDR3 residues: CASSPHRGSTEAFF. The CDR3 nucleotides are TGCGCCAGCAGCCCCCACAGGGGATCCACTGAAGCTTTCTTT.

CDR3: CASSAGLAGQETQYF. CDR3 bases: TGTGCCAGCAGCGCCGGACTAGCGGGGCAAGAGACCCAGTACTTC. This chain joins TRBV7-9 and TRBJ2-5, with TRBD2 matching over 12 bases. J was trimmed by 2 bases and V by 5 bases; bases with no gene match: 3. This CDR3 comprises 15 residues. Germline V gene data show CDR1 as SEHNR and CDR2 as FQNEAQ (reference sequence).

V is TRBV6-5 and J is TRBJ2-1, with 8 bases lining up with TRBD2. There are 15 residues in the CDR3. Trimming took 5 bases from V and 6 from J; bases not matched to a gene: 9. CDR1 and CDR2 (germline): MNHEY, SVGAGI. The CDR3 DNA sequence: TGTGCCAGCAGTCCATTCGGTGCGGGGGGCAATGAGCAGTTCTTC. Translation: CASSPFGAGGNEQFF.

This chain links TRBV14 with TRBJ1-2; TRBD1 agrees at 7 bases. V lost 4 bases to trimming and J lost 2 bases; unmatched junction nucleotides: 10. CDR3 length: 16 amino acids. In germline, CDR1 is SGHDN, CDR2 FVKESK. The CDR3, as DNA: TGTGCCAGCAGCCGAGTCTGGGACAGCTACAACTATGGCTACACCTTC. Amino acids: CASSRVWDSYNYGYTF.

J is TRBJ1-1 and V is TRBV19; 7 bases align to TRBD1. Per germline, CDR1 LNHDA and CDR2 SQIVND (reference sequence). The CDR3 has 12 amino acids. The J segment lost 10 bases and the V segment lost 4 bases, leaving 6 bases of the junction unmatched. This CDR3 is CASSKDRAGAFF. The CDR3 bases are TGTGCCAGTAGTAAAGACAGGGCTGGAGCTTTCTTT.

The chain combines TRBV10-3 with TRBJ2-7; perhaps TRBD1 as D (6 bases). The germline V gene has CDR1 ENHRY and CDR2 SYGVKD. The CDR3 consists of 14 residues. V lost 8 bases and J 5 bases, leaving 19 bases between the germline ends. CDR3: CAISEAGVSNEQYF. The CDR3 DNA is TGTGCCATCTCTGAGGCAGGGGTATCAAACGAGCAGTACTTC.

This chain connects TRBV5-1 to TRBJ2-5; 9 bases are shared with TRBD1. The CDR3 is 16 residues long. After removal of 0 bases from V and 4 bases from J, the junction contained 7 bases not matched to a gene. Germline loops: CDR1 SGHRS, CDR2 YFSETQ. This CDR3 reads CASSLEGTGPPETQYF. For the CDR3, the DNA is TGCGCCAGCAGCTTGGAAGGGACAGGGCCCCCAGAGACCCAGTACTTC.

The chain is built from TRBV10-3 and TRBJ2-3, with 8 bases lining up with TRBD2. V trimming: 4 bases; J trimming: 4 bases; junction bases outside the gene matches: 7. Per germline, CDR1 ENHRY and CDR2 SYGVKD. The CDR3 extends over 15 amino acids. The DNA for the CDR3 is TGTGCCATCAGTGCGGGGGGGCCTTATGCAGATACGCAGTATTTT. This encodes CAISAGGPYADTQYF.

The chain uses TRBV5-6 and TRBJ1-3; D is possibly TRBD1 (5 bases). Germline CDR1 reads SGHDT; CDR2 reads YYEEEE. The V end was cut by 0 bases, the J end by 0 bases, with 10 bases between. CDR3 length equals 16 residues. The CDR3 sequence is CASSLAGASSGNTIYF. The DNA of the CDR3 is TGTGCCAGCAGCTTGGCTGGGGCCTCCTCTGGAAACACCATATATTTT.

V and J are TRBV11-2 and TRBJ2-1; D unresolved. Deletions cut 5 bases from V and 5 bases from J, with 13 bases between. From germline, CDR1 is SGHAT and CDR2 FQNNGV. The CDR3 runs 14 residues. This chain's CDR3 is CASSQQPEDNEQFF. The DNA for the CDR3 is TGTGCCAGCAGCCAACAACCCGAAGACAATGAGCAGTTCTTC.

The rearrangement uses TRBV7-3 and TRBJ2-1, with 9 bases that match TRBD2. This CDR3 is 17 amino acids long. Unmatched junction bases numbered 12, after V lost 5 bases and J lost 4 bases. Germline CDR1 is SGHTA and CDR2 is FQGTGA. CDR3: CASSPLERGAGYNEQFF. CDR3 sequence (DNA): TGTGCCAGCAGCCCCTTGGAGCGGGGGGCAGGGTACAATGAGCAGTTCTTC. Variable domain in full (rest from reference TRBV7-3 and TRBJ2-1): GAGVSQTPSNKVTEKGKYVELRCDPISGHTALYWYRQSLGQGPEFLIYFQGTGAADDSGLPNDRFFAVRPEGSVSTLKIQRTERGDSAVYLCASSPLERGAGYNEQFFGPGTRLTVL.

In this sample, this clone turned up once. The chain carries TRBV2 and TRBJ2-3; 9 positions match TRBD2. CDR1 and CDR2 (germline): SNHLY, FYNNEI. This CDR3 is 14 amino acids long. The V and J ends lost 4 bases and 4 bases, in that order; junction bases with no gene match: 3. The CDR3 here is CASSASGVADTQYF. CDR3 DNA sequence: TGTGCCAGCAGTGCTAGCGGGGTGGCAGATACGCAGTATTTT.

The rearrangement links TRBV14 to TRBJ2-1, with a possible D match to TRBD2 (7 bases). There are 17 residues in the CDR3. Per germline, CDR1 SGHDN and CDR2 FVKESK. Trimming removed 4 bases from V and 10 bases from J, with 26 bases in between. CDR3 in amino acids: CASSPDLAGAPIDEQFF. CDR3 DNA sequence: TGTGCCAGCAGCCCAGATTTGGCGGGGGCCCCGATTGACGAGCAGTTCTTC.

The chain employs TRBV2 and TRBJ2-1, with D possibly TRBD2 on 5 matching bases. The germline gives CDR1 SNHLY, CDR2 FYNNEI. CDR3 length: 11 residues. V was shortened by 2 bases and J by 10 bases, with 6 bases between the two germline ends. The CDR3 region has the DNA TGTGCCAGCAGTGAACCGGGGGAGCAGTTCTTC. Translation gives CASSEPGEQFF.